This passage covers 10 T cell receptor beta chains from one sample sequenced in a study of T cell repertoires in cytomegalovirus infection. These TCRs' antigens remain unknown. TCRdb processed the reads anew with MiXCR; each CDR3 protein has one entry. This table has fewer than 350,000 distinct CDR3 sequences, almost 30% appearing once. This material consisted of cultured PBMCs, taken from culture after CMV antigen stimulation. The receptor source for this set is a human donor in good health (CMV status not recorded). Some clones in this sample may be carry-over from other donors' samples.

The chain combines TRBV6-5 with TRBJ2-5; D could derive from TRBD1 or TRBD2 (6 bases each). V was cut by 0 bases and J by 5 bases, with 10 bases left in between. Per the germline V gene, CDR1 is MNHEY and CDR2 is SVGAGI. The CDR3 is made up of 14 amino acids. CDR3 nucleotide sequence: TGTGCCAGCAGTTACTCTACAGGGAGGGAGACCCAGTACTTC. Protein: CASSYSTGRETQYF.

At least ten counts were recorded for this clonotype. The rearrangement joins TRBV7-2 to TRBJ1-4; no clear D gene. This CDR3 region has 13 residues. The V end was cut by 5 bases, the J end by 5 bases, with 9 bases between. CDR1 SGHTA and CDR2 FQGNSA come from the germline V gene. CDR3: CASSQNPNEKLFF. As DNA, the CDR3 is TGTGCCAGCAGCCAGAACCCGAATGAAAAACTGTTTTTT.

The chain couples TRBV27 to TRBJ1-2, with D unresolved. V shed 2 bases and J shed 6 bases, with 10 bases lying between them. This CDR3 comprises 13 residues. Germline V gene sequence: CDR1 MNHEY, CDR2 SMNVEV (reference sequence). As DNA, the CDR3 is TGTGCCAGCAGTTTAGCAGATTTCCATGGCTACACCTTC. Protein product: CASSLADFHGYTF.

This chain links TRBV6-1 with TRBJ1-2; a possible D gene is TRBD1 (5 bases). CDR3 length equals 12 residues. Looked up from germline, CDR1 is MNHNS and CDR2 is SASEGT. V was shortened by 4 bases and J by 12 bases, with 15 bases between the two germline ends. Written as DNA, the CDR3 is TGTGCCAGCAGTGGCAGACAGATACTCAACACCTTC. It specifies CASSGRQILNTF.

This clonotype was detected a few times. The DNA for the CDR3 is TGTGCCAGCAGCTCTCGCAGAGCGGGTCACACCTACAATGAGCAGTTCTTC. It is translated as CASSSRRAGHTYNEQFF. The rearrangement links TRBV11-2 to TRBJ2-1; a weak D match, TRBD2 (6 bases). V was cut by 4 bases and J by 2 bases, with 18 bases left in between. The CDR3 covers 17 residues. Germline CDR1 is SGHAT and CDR2 is FQNNGV.

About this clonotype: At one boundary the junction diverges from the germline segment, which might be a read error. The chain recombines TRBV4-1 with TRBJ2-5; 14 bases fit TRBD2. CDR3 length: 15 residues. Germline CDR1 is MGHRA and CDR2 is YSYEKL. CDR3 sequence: CASSSGLAGAETQYF. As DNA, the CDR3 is TGTGCCAGCAGCTCGGGACTAGCGGGAGCAGAGACCCAGTACTTC.

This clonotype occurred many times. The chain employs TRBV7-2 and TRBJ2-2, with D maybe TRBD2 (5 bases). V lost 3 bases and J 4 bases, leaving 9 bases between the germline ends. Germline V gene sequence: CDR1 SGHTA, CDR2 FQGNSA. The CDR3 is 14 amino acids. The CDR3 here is CASSFGLGTGELFF. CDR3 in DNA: TGTGCCAGCAGCTTCGGACTCGGCACCGGGGAGCTGTTTTTT.

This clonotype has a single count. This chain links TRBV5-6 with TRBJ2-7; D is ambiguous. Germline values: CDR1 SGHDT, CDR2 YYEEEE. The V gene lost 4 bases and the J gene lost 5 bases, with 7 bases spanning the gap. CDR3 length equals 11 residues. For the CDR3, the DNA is TGTGCCAGCAGCGGATCTCACGAGCAGTACTTC. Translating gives CASSGSHEQYF.

The CDR3 sequence: CASSYFAGAADTQYF. CDR3 bases: TGTGCCAGCAGTTATTTCGCGGGAGCGGCAGATACGCAGTATTTT. The chain carries TRBV6-8 and TRBJ2-3, with 7 bases that match TRBD2. Unmatched junction bases numbered 7, after V lost 3 bases and J lost 4 bases. CDR1 and CDR2 from the germline V gene are MNHGY and SAAAGT. This CDR3 contains 15 residues.

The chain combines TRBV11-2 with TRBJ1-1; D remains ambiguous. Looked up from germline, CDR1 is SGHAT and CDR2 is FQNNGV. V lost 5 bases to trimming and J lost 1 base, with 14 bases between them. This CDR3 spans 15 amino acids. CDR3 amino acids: CASSIVAGQNTEAFF. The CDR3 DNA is TGTGCCAGCAGCATCGTAGCGGGCCAGAACACTGAAGCTTTCTTT.